This TCR beta chain was profiled in a study of T cells in Graves' hyperthyroidism and ophthalmopathy. Across the whole study: The blood sample was taken at first diagnosis, before treatment began.

This clonotype was counted between two and nine times. Amplified TCR beta CDR3 regions came from RNA transcripts. TCR CDR3 underwent first-round RT-PCR with the HTBI primer set. TCRdb re-analysed the multiplex PCR reads in MiXCR, keeping a single row per CDR3 protein. The data contain more than 300,000 distinct CDR3 sequences, 13% of them seen just once; the ten biggest clones take up around 9.2%. The CDR3 has 16 residues. V lost 4 bases and J lost 3; bases outside the gene matches: 12. Germline V lookup: CDR1 SGHKS, CDR2 YYEKEE (reference sequence). V gene TRBV5-5 combines with J gene TRBJ1-2, with TRBD1 matching over 7 bases. The sequence came from a woman aged 18-29 years with Graves' hyperthyroidism. Sequencing was performed on blood. DNA of the CDR3: TGTGCCAGCAGCCCCTCCGGACAGGCGATATACTATGGCTACACCTTC. Translated, it gives CASSPSGQAIYYGYTF.